The 28 T cell receptor beta chains below all came from one sample that was sequenced in a study of cytomegalovirus exposure and HLA in healthy donors. The PCR ran on 60 Vbeta and 13 Jbeta primers. Clones were read by immunoSEQ multiplex PCR, and TCRdb kept only the in-frame ones, dropping some. The top ten clones hold about 9.7% of a sample with 150,000 or so clones, more than 65% of them seen once. The sequencing input was PBMCs. The origin of the receptors is a young man in good health and CMV-seropositive.

The V and J genes are TRBV5-6 and TRBJ1-2, with D perhaps TRBD1 (5 bases). In germline, CDR1 is SGHDT, CDR2 YYEEEE. This CDR3 region has 14 residues. With 3 bases removed from V and 8 bases from J, the gap between germline ends came to 17 bases. CDR3 sequence reads: CASSSQGPTSGYTF. The CDR3 DNA reads TGTGCCAGCAGCTCGCAGGGCCCCACGAGCGGCTACACCTTC.

This rearrangement joins TRBV19 to TRBJ2-1; 8 positions agree with TRBD2. The CDR3 extends over 21 amino acids. Looked up from germline, CDR1 is LNHDA and CDR2 is SQIVND (reference sequence). The V gene end was trimmed by 2 bases and the J gene end by 9 bases; junction bases not matched to a gene: 27. In DNA form, the CDR3 reads TGTGCCAGTAGTATATTTCTACGGGCTAGCGGGCCGAGGGGTGAAAAAGGTGAGCAGTTCTTC. It yields the protein CASSIFLRASGPRGEKGEQFF.

Note on this clone: An end of the junction differs from the germline gene, which may be a read error. V is TRBV27 and J is TRBJ1-5; D is possibly TRBD1 (5 bases). Germline V gene data show CDR1 as MNHEY and CDR2 as SMNVEV (reference sequence). The length of the CDR3 is 13 residues. This CDR3 reads CATNRTHNQPQNF. The CDR3 coding sequence is TGTGCCACCAACAGGACACATAATCAGCCCCAGAATTTT.

This clone is a singleton in its sample. The V gene is TRBV29-1, the J gene TRBJ2-5; 10 bases are shared with TRBD1. Per the germline V gene, CDR1 is SQVTM and CDR2 is ANQGSEA. J was trimmed by 7 bases and V by 0 bases; bases with no gene match: 11. This CDR3 is 16 amino acids long. The CDR3 loop reads CSVEELTGGKLGTQYF. The CDR3 DNA reads as TGCAGCGTTGAAGAGTTGACAGGGGGCAAGTTGGGGACCCAGTACTTC.

J is TRBJ2-7 and V is TRBV5-4, with D possibly matching TRBD2 (6 bases). The CDR3 totals 15 residues. Germline CDR1 and CDR2: SGHNT and YYREEE (reference sequence). V lost 6 bases and J lost 1, with 17 bases in between. The CDR3 DNA sequence: TGTGCCAGCACGGAGGGCCTGGCGTCTTCCTACGAGCAGTACTTC. This translates into CASTEGLASSYEQYF.

V gene TRBV6-5 combines with J gene TRBJ2-7; TRBD1 might be the D (6 bases). Germline lookup yields CDR1 MNHEY and CDR2 SVGAGI. The CDR3 consists of 13 residues. V lost 6 bases, J lost 0 bases, and 9 bases lay in between. CDR3 loop: CASSGDNSYEQYF. Here the CDR3 DNA reads TGTGCCAGCAGCGGGGACAACTCCTACGAGCAGTACTTC.

The rearrangement uses TRBV9 and TRBJ2-2; 15 bases agree with TRBD2. The V segment lost 4 bases and the J segment 5 bases; nucleotides outside the gene matches: 12. The length of the CDR3 is 19 residues. Germline assignment: CDR1 SGDLS and CDR2 YYNGEE. CDR3 in amino acids: CASSPGAWTSGRVTGELFF. The CDR3 nucleotides read TGTGCCAGCAGCCCCGGGGCGTGGACTAGCGGGAGGGTGACCGGGGAGCTGTTTTTT.

The chain couples TRBV27 to TRBJ1-6, with D possibly TRBD1 on 6 matching bases. Deletions cut 1 base from V and 7 bases from J, with 14 bases between. Germline V CDR1 and CDR2: MNHEY, SMNVEV (reference sequence). The CDR3 runs 16 residues. Here the CDR3 DNA reads TGTGCCAGCAGTTTATTCTCGGACAGTGAGAATTCACCCCTCCACTTT. This encodes CASSLFSDSENSPLHF.

On this clone: Other DNA variants within this sample encode the same CDR3. The chain uses TRBV11-2 and TRBJ2-7, with 7 bases aligning to TRBD1. Germline V gives CDR1 SGHAT, CDR2 FQNNGV. V shed 1 base, J shed 3 bases, and the junction held 3 bases outside the gene matches. This CDR3 spans 14 amino acids. The chain's CDR3 is CASSLGQGVYEQYF. The DNA of the CDR3 is TGTGCCAGCAGCTTAGGACAGGGAGTCTACGAGCAGTACTTC.

This chain joins TRBV7-6 and TRBJ2-1, with TRBD2 as a possible D gene (6 bases). This CDR3 region has 15 residues. V lost 2 bases and J lost 2, with 10 bases in between. Germline CDR1 reads SGHVS; CDR2 reads FNYEAQ. The CDR3 coding sequence is TGTGCCAGCAGCTTACGGGGGTTTCCCTACAATGAGCAGTTCTTC. Translating gives CASSLRGFPYNEQFF. Full variable domain (remainder filled in from reference TRBV7-6 and TRBJ2-1): GAGVSQSPRYKVTKRGQDVALRCDPISGHVSLYWYRQALGQGPEFLTYFNYEAQQDKSGLPNDRFSAERPEGSISTLTIQRTEQRDSAMYRCASSLRGFPYNEQFFGPGTRLTVL.

The chain has TRBV7-2 and TRBJ2-2; a weak D match, TRBD2 (5 bases). V dropped 7 bases and J dropped 6 bases, with 18 bases sitting between them. The CDR3 length is 15 residues. Germline CDR1 reads SGHTA; CDR2 reads FQGNSA. In DNA, the CDR3 is TGTGCCAGCACCTTGAGAGGCGGGTGGCCCGGGGAGCTGTTTTTT. Protein product: CASTLRGGWPGELFF.

The V call is TRBV4-1, the J call TRBJ2-5, with D possibly TRBD1 on 5 matching bases. CDR1 and CDR2 from the germline V gene are MGHRA and YSYEKL. The CDR3 is made up of 13 amino acids. V lost 1 base to trimming and J lost 4 bases, with 7 bases between them. CDR3 DNA: TGCGCCAGCAGCCAAGTCCAGGGAGAGACCCAGTACTTC. Translation: CASSQVQGETQYF.

The chain is built from TRBV7-9 and TRBJ2-3, with 13 bases that match TRBD2. The CDR3 length is 15 residues. Germline V lookup: CDR1 SEHNR, CDR2 FQNEAQ (reference sequence). V was clipped by 3 bases and J by 5 bases; unmatched bases: 2. As DNA, the CDR3 is TGTGCCAGCAGCTTGGGACTAGCGGGATTAGATACGCAGTATTTT. It yields the protein CASSLGLAGLDTQYF.

This chain uses TRBV30 with TRBJ2-1; 11 bases are a match to TRBD2. In germline, CDR1 is GTSNPN, CDR2 SVGIG (reference sequence). The CDR3 contains 15 residues. Unmatched junction bases numbered 10, after V lost 8 bases and J lost 4 bases. The CDR3 nucleotides are TGTGCCCGTACATCCGGGACTAGCGGATACAATGAGCAGTTCTTC. This translates into CARTSGTSGYNEQFF.

In its sample, this clone was seen once. The CDR3 DNA sequence: TGTGCCAGCGAGTCGGGACAGACCTACACCGGGGAGCTGTTTTTT. This translates into CASESGQTYTGELFF. The gene calls are TRBV7-2 and TRBJ2-2, with 7 bases matching TRBD1. Losses at the gene ends were 8 bases for V and 3 bases for J; bases not matched to a gene: 9. Germline CDR1 SGHTA, CDR2 FQGNSA. The CDR3 consists of 15 residues.

Comments on this clone: This same CDR3 is encoded by further DNA sequences in the sample. The V call is TRBV7-2, the J call TRBJ2-2, with D tentatively TRBD1 (7 bases). The CDR3 consists of 17 residues. Trimming cost V 5 bases and J 2 bases, with 18 bases left between them. The V gene's germline CDR1 is SGHTA and CDR2 FQGNSA. CDR3 protein: CASSLVAAGGNTGELFF. CDR3 in DNA: TGTGCCAGCAGCCTAGTAGCGGCAGGGGGAAACACCGGGGAGCTGTTTTTT. Full variable domain (outside the CDR3, taken from reference TRBV7-2 and TRBJ2-2): GAGVSQSPSNKVTEKGKDVELRCDPISGHTALYWYRQSLGQGLEFLIYFQGNSAPDKSGLPSDRFSAERTGGSVSTLTIQRTQQEDSAVYLCASSLVAAGGNTGELFFGEGSRLTVL.

This chain connects TRBV5-1 to TRBJ2-7, with 11 bases matching TRBD1. Germline CDR1 reads SGHRS; CDR2 reads YFSETQ. The V gene end was trimmed by 5 bases and the J gene end by 2 bases; junction bases not matched to a gene: 3. The CDR3 is 14 amino acids. CDR3 coding DNA: TGCGCCAGCAGTAAGGACAGGGGGCCCTACGAGCAGTACTTC. It yields the protein CASSKDRGPYEQYF.

The J gene is TRBJ2-1, the V gene TRBV5-1, with D possibly TRBD2 on 6 matching bases. Germline CDR1 SGHRS, CDR2 YFSETQ. CDR3 length equals 15 residues. The germline V and J ends were trimmed by 0 bases and 2 bases, with 9 bases remaining between them. The CDR3 loop is CASSLGASAYNEQFF. In DNA, the CDR3 is TGCGCCAGCAGCTTGGGGGCTAGCGCCTACAATGAGCAGTTCTTC.

This clone was seen only a few times. The rearrangement joins TRBV19 to TRBJ1-1; maybe TRBD1 (6 bases). Germline assignment: CDR1 LNHDA and CDR2 SQIVND (reference sequence). V lost 3 bases, J lost 7 bases, and 15 bases lay in between. This CDR3 has 14 amino acids. CDR3 sequence (DNA): TGTGCCAGTAGTATTGGGGGCACCATTGGTGAAGCTTTCTTT. Translated: CASSIGGTIGEAFF.

J is TRBJ1-2 and V is TRBV14, with 11 bases lining up with TRBD1. The CDR3 has 15 amino acids. Germline CDR1 and CDR2: SGHDN and FVKESK. Trimming took 6 bases from V and 7 from J; bases not matched to a gene: 10. CDR3 amino acids: CASSWGTGGIGGYTF. In nucleotides, the CDR3 is TGTGCCAGCAGTTGGGGGACAGGGGGTATTGGTGGCTACACCTTC.

The V and J genes are TRBV7-9 and TRBJ2-2; 7 positions match TRBD1. J lost 4 bases, V lost 0 bases, and 2 bases had no gene match. This CDR3 has 15 residues. Germline V lookup: CDR1 SEHNR, CDR2 FQNEAQ (reference sequence). In DNA form, the CDR3 reads TGTGCCAGCAGCTTAGCGTACAGGGGCACCGGGGAGCTGTTTTTT. This encodes CASSLAYRGTGELFF.

The chain employs TRBV21-1 and TRBJ2-7; the table's D gene call, TRBD1, was not cross checked with the DNA. TRBV21-1 is a documented pseudogene. The CDR3 is 13 residues long. The DNA of the CDR3 is TGTGCCAGCCTTTATAAGGGGTTCTACGAGCAGTACTTC. Translating it yields CASLYKGFYEQYF.

CDR3 bases: TGTGCCAGCAGTTACACCAGTGGGGGGTTCACAGATACGCAGTATTTT. It specifies CASSYTSGGFTDTQYF. The chain uses TRBV6-5 and TRBJ2-3; D perhaps matches TRBD2 (6 bases). The V gene lost 2 bases and the J gene lost 2 bases, with 14 bases spanning the gap. Germline V CDR1 and CDR2: MNHEY, SVGAGI. The CDR3 spans 16 residues.

V and J are TRBV10-1 and TRBJ1-1, with TRBD1 as a possible D gene (5 bases). The germline V gene encodes CDR1 WNHNN and CDR2 SYGVQD (reference sequence). V lost 2 bases, J lost 4 bases, and 8 bases lay in between. This CDR3 region has 13 residues. The chain's CDR3 is CASSEIDSTEAFF. The CDR3, as DNA: TGCGCCAGCAGTGAGATCGACAGCACTGAAGCTTTCTTT.

The chain is built from TRBV28 and TRBJ2-7; 7 bases are a match to TRBD1. CDR1 and CDR2 from the germline V gene are MDHEN and SYDVKM. With V trimmed by 6 bases and J by 7 bases, 9 bases remained unmatched. CDR3 size: 13 residues. The CDR3 coding sequence is TGTGCCAGCAGGACGACAGGGATGGGGGAGCAGTACTTC. Encoded protein: CASRTTGMGEQYF.

The chain combines TRBV6-1 with TRBJ2-1, with 9 bases fitting TRBD2. The V segment lost 2 bases and the J segment 7 bases; nucleotides outside the gene matches: 6. Germline V gene sequence: CDR1 MNHNS, CDR2 SASEGT. The CDR3 sequence is 15 residues long. As DNA, the CDR3 is TGTGCCAGCAGTGAAATAGCGGGAGTTTGGAATGAGCAGTTCTTC. Translation gives CASSEIAGVWNEQFF.

This chain joins TRBV6-4 and TRBJ2-2; TRBD1 agrees at 9 bases. Germline V gene sequence: CDR1 MRHNA, CDR2 SNTAGT. Germline trimming cut 0 bases from V and 3 bases from J; bases unmatched to any gene: 2. CDR3 length: 16 residues. This CDR3 reads CASSDSWTGDTGELFF. Written as DNA, the CDR3 is TGTGCCAGCAGTGACTCGTGGACAGGGGACACCGGGGAGCTGTTTTTT.

This chain connects TRBV29-1 to TRBJ1-3; D remains unclear. The germline CDR1 and CDR2 sequences are SQVTM and ANQGSEA. V was trimmed by 5 bases and J by 2 bases, leaving 13 bases between them. The CDR3 runs 14 residues. CDR3 loop: CSVFEGSAGNTIYF. The CDR3 DNA is TGCAGCGTTTTTGAGGGCTCGGCTGGAAACACCATATATTTT.